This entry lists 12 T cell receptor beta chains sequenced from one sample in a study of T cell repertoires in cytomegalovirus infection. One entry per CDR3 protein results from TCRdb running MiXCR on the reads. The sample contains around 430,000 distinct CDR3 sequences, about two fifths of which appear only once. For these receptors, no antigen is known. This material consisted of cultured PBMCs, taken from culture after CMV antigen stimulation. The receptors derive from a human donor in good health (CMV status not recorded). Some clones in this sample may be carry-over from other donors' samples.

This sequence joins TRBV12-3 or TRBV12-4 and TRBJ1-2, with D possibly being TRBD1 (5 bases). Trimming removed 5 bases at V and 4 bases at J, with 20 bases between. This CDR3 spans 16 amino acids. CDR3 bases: TGTGCCAGCAGTCCCCCTGGTGGCAGGGCCTCCTATGGCTACACCTTC. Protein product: CASSPPGGRASYGYTF.

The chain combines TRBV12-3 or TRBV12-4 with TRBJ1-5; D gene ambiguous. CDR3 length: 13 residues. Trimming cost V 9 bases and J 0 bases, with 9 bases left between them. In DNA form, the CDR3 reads TGTGCCAGTGCGGCTGCTAGCAATCAGCCCCAGCATTTT. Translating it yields CASAAASNQPQHF.

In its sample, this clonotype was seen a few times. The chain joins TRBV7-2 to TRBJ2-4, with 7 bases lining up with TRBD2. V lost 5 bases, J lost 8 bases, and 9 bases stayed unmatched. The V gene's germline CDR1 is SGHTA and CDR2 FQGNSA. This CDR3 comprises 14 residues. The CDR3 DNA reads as TGTGCCAGCAGCCAAACGACTAGCACTGACATTCAGTACTTC. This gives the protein CASSQTTSTDIQYF. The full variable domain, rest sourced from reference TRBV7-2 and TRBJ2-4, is GAGVSQSPSNKVTEKGKDVELRCDPISGHTALYWYRQSLGQGLEFLIYFQGNSAPDKSGLPSDRFSAERTGGSVSTLTIQRTQQEDSAVYLCASSQTTSTDIQYFGAGTRLSVL.

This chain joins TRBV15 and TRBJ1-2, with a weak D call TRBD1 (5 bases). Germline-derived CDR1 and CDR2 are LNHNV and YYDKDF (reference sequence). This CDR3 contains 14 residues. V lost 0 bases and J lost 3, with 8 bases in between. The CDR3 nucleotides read TGTGCCACCAGCAGAGATCAAGGGGACTATGGCTACACCTTC. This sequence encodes CATSRDQGDYGYTF.

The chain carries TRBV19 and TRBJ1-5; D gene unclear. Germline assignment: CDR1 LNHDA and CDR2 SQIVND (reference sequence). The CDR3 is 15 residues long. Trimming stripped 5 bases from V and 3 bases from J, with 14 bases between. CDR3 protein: CASSGSGGNNQPQHF. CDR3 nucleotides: TGTGCCAGTAGTGGGTCGGGCGGTAACAATCAGCCCCAGCATTTT.

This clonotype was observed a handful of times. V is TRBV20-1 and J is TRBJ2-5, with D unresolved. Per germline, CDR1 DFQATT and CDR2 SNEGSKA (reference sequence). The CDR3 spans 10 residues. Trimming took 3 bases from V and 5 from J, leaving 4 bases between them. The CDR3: CSASWETQYF. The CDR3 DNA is TGCAGTGCTAGTTGGGAGACCCAGTACTTC.

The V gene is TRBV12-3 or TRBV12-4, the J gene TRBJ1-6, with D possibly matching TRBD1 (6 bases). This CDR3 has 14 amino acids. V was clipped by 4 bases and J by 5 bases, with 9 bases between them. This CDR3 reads CASSSGHNNSPLHF. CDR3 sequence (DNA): TGTGCCAGCAGTTCGGGACATAATAATTCACCCCTCCACTTT.

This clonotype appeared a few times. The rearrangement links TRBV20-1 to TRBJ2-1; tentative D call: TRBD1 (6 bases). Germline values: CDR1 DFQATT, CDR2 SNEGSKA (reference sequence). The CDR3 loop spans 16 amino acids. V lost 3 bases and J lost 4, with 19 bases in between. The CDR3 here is CSARFSLGQAYNEQFF. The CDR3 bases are TGCAGTGCTAGGTTTTCTCTGGGACAAGCTTACAATGAGCAGTTCTTC.

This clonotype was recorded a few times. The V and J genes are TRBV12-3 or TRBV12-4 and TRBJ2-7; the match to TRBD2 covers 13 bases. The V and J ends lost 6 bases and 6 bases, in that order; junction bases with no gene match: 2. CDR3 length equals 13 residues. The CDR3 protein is CASRGLAGSEQYF. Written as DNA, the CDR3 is TGTGCCAGCAGGGGACTAGCGGGAAGCGAGCAGTACTTC.

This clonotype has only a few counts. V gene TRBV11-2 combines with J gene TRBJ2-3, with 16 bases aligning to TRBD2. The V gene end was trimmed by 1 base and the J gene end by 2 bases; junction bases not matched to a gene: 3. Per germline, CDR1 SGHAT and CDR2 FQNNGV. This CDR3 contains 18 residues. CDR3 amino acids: CASSLGGLAGGPTDTQYF. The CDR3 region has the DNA TGTGCCAGCAGCTTAGGGGGACTAGCGGGGGGGCCCACAGATACGCAGTATTTT.

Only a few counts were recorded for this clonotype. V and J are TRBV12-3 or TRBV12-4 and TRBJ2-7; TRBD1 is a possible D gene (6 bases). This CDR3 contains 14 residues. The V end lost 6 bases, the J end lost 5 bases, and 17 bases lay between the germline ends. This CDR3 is CASSQRDRTHEQYF. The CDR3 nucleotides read TGTGCCAGCAGCCAACGCGACAGGACCCACGAGCAGTACTTC.

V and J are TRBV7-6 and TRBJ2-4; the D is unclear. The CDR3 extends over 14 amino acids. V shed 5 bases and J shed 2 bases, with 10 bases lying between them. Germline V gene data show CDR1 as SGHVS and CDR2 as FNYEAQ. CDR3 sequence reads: CASSPQVSKNIQYF. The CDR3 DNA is TGTGCCAGCAGCCCCCAGGTCTCCAAAAACATTCAGTACTTC.